This TCR beta chain was sequenced in a study of T cell repertoires in cytomegalovirus infection. Across the whole study: HLA-B-restricted CMV epitopes that are well studied, plus recently identified HLA-C-restricted ones, were used by the study. Indicated by public TCR beta signatures were CMV infection and matching HLA type.

V was shortened by 2 bases and J by 3 bases, with 10 bases between the two germline ends. Germline lookup yields CDR1 LNHDA and CDR2 SQIVND (reference sequence). The CDR3 runs to 14 residues. TCRdb independently ran MiXCR on the reads; one entry per CDR3 protein. The table records hundreds of thousands of distinct CDR3 sequences, around a third of them present only once. Overall study findings and caveats: Summed frequency of shared TCR beta families picked out CMV carriers who also had the relevant HLA. It was HLA-C-restricted CMV-specific TCR beta clonotypes that dominated the response ex vivo.

Remarks on this clonotype: Its antigen is currently unknown.

The sequence was obtained from a human donor in good health (CMV status not recorded). Some clones in this sample may be carry-over from other donors' samples. The genes are TRBV19 and TRBJ1-1, with TRBD1 as a possible D gene (6 bases). Specimen: cultured PBMCs, collected from culture after CMV antigen stimulation. This chain's CDR3 is CASSILKGDTEAFF. The CDR3 DNA reads as TGTGCCAGTAGTATATTAAAGGGGGACACTGAAGCTTTCTTT.